Here is one T cell receptor (beta chain) with its context. Its antigen remains unidentified. No base quality information exists; no much larger clone differs at one position. These data are taken from a study of cytotoxic CD8 clonotypes in ibrutinib-treated CLL (dated by TCRdb to 2020 to 2023). Broadly, across the study: The cohort included approximately 15 treatment-naive and 11 to 12 relapsed/refractory patients; around 17 were IGHV unmutated. Partial responses were observed in roughly 24 patients and complete responses in 2; after a median follow-up of around 64 months, remission was maintained in around 14 patients and progression was observed in 12. Response samples were taken after a median of approximately 12 months on treatment, ranging from about 6 to 40 months. On average, each sample had approximately 280,000 productive templates and tens of thousands of productive rearrangements. Of the approximately 91 people in the trial, around 26 had longitudinal samples available. Cryopreserved peripheral blood mononuclear cells were obtained before treatment, at response, and at either sustained remission or disease progression. Patients were still on ibrutinib when every remission and progressive disease sample was collected. Findings and caveats that apply to the study as a whole: Baseline clonality exceeded that of age-matched healthy donors and correlated strongly with circulating CD8+ T-cell counts. Public clonotypes were rare and either shrank or stayed stable during treatment, and the rise in clonality at ibrutinib response reflected expansion of private clonotypes. Sampling times were not matched between patients in sustained remission and patients whose disease was progressing, and lymph node repertoires were not examined. At ibrutinib response clonality went up, during sustained remission it held steady, and at progression it dropped back toward baseline.

Counted from cysteine to phenylalanine, this CDR3 has 13 amino acids. Only the CDR3 DNA is retained, 39 bases long and in frame from the first base. For CDR1 and CDR2, the germline V gene lists SQVTM and ANQGSEA. Trimming takes 4 bases from V and 4 bases from J, and the germline ends sit 13 bases apart. The goal of deep resolution MiSeq sequencing was a depth between 1 in 1 million and 1 in 200,000 T cells, and coverage averaged 10x per clonotype. The immunoSEQ hsTCRB Kit was used to generate TCR beta libraries. In the source study's methods: Data were analyzed with ImmunoSEQ Data Assistant and ImmunoSEQ Analyzer, with V, D and J genes assigned per IMGT definitions. Clonality, which ranges from 0 to 1, was calculated as one minus the normalized Shannon entropy of productive rearrangement frequencies. Only overrepresented clonotypes making up at least 0.05% of each patient's repertoire were included in the public clonotype analysis. Repertoires from about a dozen age-matched healthy donors in immuneACCESS were used as clonality controls. The clones in this table, taken by TCRdb from immuneACCESS, are in-frame only. Not every clone is retained; where verified, under half of the shortfall comes from an unresolved V gene, and the cause of the rest is unknown. That table supplies the V and J calls and clone size; D and trimming were determined from the DNA. This sample lists more than 200,000 clones; around 70% were detected once. Roughly 15% of the sample comes from the top ten.

What this sample's time point label stands for: around 2 years on ibrutinib. Roughly 2 micrograms of genomic DNA were extracted from cryopreserved PBMCs for TCR beta library preparation. Longitudinal blood samples from CLL patients on ibrutinib monotherapy underwent high-throughput TCR beta sequencing. The patients took part in an open-label, single-center phase 2 trial of ibrutinib monotherapy. The rearranged chain carries TRBV29-1 and TRBJ1-1; 5 matching bases give a weak D call of TRBD1. The sequencing here drew on PBMCs, taken after 24 months of ibrutinib treatment. The clonotype originates from a human donor with chronic lymphocytic leukemia. CDR3 region: CSVAPGRGTEAFF. Read as DNA, the sequence is TGCAGCGTTGCCCCAGGGAGGGGCACTGAAGCTTTCTTT. The reference TRBV29-1 and TRBJ1-1 proteins fill in what lies around the CDR3, so the full variable domain reads SAVISQKPSRDICQRGTSLTIQCQVDSQVTMMFWYRQQPGQSLTLIATANQGSEATYESGFVIDKFPISRPNLTFSTLTVSNMSPEDSSIYLCSVAPGRGTEAFFGQGTRLTVV.